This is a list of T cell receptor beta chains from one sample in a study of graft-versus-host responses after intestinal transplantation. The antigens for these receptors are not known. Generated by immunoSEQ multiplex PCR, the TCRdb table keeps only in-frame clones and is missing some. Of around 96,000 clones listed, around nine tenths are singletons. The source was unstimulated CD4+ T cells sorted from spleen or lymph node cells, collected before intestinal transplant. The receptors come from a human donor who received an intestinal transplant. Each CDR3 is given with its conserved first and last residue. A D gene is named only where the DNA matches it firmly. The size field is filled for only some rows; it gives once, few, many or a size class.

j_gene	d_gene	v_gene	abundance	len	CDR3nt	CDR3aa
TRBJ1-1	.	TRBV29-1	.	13	TGCAGCGTTGAAAGACAGATGAACACTGAAGCTTTCTTT	CSVERQMNTEAFF
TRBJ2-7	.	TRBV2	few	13	TGTGCCAGCGACCCGGACAGAAACTACGAGCAGTACTTC	CASDPDRNYEQYF
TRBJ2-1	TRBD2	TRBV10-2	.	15	TGCGCCAGCAGAGCCGGGACTAGCGGGAGTAATGAGCAGTTCTTC	CASRAGTSGSNEQFF
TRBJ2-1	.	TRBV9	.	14	TGTGCCAGCAGCGTAACAGGAGCCTACAATGAGCAGTTCTTC	CASSVTGAYNEQFF
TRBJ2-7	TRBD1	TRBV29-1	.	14	TGCAGCGTACTCCGGGACAGGTACTCCTACGAGCAGTACTTC	CSVLRDRYSYEQYF
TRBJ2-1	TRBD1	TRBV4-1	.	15	TGCGCCAGCAGCCAAGTGGGACAGAAAGACAATGAGCAGTTCTTC	CASSQVGQKDNEQFF
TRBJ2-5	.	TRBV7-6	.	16	TGTGCCAGCAGCCCAAGACAGGACCTGTACCAAGAGACCCAGTACTTC	CASSPRQDLYQETQYF
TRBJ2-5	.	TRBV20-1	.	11	TGCAGTGTCCAGGGGTTGAGCGGAAAGTACTTC	CSVQGLSGKYF
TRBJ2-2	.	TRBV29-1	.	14	TGCAGCGTCGAGGACGGGGAGAACACCGGGGAGCTGTTTTTT	CSVEDGENTGELFF
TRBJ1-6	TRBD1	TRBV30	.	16	TGTGCCTGGAGTGAAGGTTGGGACAGTTCATCTTCACCCCTCCACTTT	CAWSEGWDSSSSPLHF
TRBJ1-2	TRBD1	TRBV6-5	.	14	TGTGCCAGCAGTCCCGGGACAGGTACCCATGGCTACACCTTC	CASSPGTGTHGYTF
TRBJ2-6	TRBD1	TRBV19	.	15	TGTGCCAGTGGGACAGGGGGCCCTGGGGCCAACGTCCTGACTTTC	CASGTGGPGANVLTF
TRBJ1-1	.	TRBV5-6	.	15	TGTGCCAGCAGCTTTAAATTGTGGGAGTCCTCTGAAGCTTTCTTT	CASSFKLWESSEAFF
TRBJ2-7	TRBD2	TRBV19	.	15	TGTGCCAGTAGTCCCCAATCGGGACTAGTCAACGAGCAGTACTTC	CASSPQSGLVNEQYF
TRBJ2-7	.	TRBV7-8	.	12	TGTGCCAGCAGCTTAGTAGTGAGCGAGCAGTACTTC	CASSLVVSEQYF
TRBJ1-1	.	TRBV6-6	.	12	TGTGCCAGCAGCGACCGAGGCACTGAAGCTTTCTTT	CASSDRGTEAFF
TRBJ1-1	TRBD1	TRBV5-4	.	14	TGTGCCAGCACCCTGACAGGGGGCCAGACTGAAGCTTTCTTT	CASTLTGGQTEAFF
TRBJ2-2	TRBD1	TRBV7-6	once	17	TGTGCCAGCAGCTTAGGCGGGACAGGGCTGACCACCGGGGAGCTGTTTTTT	CASSLGGTGLTTGELFF
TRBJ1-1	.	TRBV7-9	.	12	TGTGCCAGCAGCTTATTCGGTCCTGAAGCTTTCTTT	CASSLFGPEAFF
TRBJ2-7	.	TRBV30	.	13	TGTGCCTGGTCCCAGGGTGGGGCTGGCGAGCAGTACTTC	CAWSQGGAGEQYF
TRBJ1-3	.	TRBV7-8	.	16	TGTGCCAGCAGCCCCGGACAACGCAGCTCTGGAAACACCATATATTTT	CASSPGQRSSGNTIYF
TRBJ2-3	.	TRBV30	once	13	TGTGCCTGGAGGGGCAGGGGTACAGATACGCAGTATTTT	CAWRGRGTDTQYF
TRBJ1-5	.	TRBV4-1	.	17	TGCGCCAGCAGCCAAGATCTCGTAGCCTTGAGCAATCAGCCCCAGCATTTT	CASSQDLVALSNQPQHF
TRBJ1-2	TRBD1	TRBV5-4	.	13	TGTGCCAGCAGCCGGACAGGGTGGCGTGGCTACACCTTC	CASSRTGWRGYTF
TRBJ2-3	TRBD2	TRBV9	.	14	TGTGCCAGCAGCGAACTAGCGGGGGCAGATACGCAGTATTTT	CASSELAGADTQYF
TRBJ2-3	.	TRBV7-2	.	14	TGTGCCAGCAGCTTAGACAGGTACACAGATACGCAGTATTTT	CASSLDRYTDTQYF
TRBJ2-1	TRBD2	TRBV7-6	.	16	TGTGCCAGCACCCCTGGAACTAGCGGGACTCACAATGAGCAGTTCTTC	CASTPGTSGTHNEQFF
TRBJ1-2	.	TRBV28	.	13	TGTGCCAGTAGTTTATCAGGGTTCTATGGCTACACCTTC	CASSLSGFYGYTF
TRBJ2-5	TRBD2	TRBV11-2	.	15	TGTGCCAGCAGCCGCGATAGCGGGAGATCAGAGACCCAGTACTTC	CASSRDSGRSETQYF
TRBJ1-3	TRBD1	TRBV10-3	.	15	TGTGCCATCAGTGTGGACAGGAGCTCTGGAAACACCATATATTTT	CAISVDRSSGNTIYF
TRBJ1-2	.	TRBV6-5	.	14	TGTGCCAGCAGTCCGTTAAGAGGGAACTATGGCTACACCTTC	CASSPLRGNYGYTF
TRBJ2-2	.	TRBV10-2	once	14	TGCGCCAGCAACCGGGACGGAGGGCCCGGGGAGCTGTTTTTT	CASNRDGGPGELFF
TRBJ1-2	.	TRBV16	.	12	TGTGCCAGCAGCCAATCAAGGGGTGGCTACACCTTC	CASSQSRGGYTF
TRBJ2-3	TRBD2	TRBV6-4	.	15	TGTGCCAGCAGCCGACTAGCGGGAGGGATAGATACGCAGTATTTT	CASSRLAGGIDTQYF
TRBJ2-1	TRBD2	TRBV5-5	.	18	TGTGCCAGCAGCCAATCAGGACTAGCGGGGGGGCCAGGTTATGAGCAGTTCTTC	CASSQSGLAGGPGYEQFF
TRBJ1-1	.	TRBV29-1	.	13	TGCAGCGTAAGACAGGACATGAACACTGAAGCTTTCTTT	CSVRQDMNTEAFF
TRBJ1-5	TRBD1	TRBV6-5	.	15	TGTGCCAGCAGACCCACAGGGGAGAGAGTTCAGCCCCAGCATTTT	CASRPTGERVQPQHF
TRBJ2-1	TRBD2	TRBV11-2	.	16	TGTGCCAGCAGCTTTCTTAGCGGGGTTAACTACAATGAGCAGTTCTTC	CASSFLSGVNYNEQFF
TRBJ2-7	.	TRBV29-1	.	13	TGCAGCGTTCTAACAGGCCTACCCTACGAGCAGTACTTC	CSVLTGLPYEQYF
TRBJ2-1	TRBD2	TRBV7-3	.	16	TGTGCCAGCAGCTTAGGGGCGGGGGGGAGATACAATGAGCAGTTCTTC	CASSLGAGGRYNEQFF
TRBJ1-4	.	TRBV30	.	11	TGTGCCTGGAGTGGAGGGGAAAAACTGTTTTTT	CAWSGGEKLFF
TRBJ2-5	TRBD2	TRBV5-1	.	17	TGCGCCAGCAGCTTGGCCGTTAGCGGGGGGTTCTCCGAGACCCAGTACTTC	CASSLAVSGGFSETQYF
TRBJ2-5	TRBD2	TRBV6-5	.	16	TGTGCCAGCAGTTACTTATCCGCGGGGGGCGGGGAGACCCAGTACTTC	CASSYLSAGGGETQYF
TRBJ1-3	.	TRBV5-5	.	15	TGTGCCAGCAGCTCCCGATCCAGCTCTGGAAACACCATATATTTT	CASSSRSSSGNTIYF
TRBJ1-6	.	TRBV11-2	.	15	TGTGCCAGCAGCTTGAAGAGCTCCTATAATTCACCCCTCCACTTT	CASSLKSSYNSPLHF
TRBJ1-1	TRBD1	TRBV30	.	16	TGTGCCTGGAGTGTGACAGGGGGCAGGATGAACACTGAAGCTTTCTTT	CAWSVTGGRMNTEAFF
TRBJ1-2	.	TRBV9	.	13	TGTGCCAGCAGCGTCGTTGGGGGGTATGGCTACACCTTC	CASSVVGGYGYTF
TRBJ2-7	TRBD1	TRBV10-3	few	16	TGTGCCATCAGTGAGTCCCAAGACAGGGGGCGGTACGAGCAGTACTTC	CAISESQDRGRYEQYF
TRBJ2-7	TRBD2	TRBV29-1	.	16	TGCAGCGTGGAGGGACTAGCGGGGGGGCCCTCGTACGAGCAGTACTTC	CSVEGLAGGPSYEQYF
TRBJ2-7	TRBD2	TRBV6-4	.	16	TGTGCCAGCAGTGTATCGTGGACTAGTGCTTCCTACGAGCAGTACTTC	CASSVSWTSASYEQYF
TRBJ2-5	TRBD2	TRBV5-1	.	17	TGCGCCAGCAGCTCGGAAGTAGCGGGGGGCTCAAGACAAACCCAGTACTTC	CASSSEVAGGSRQTQYF
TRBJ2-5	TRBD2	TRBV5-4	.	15	TGTGCCAGCAGCTTAACCGCGACTAGCGAGTCAGACCAGTACTTC	CASSLTATSESDQYF
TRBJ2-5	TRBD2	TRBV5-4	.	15	TGTGCCAGCAGCTCGCTAGCGGGAGGTCCAGAGACCCAGTACTTC	CASSSLAGGPETQYF
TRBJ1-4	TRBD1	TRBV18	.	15	TGTGCCAGCTCACCCCCGGGACAGGGTAATGAAAAACTGTTTTTT	CASSPPGQGNEKLFF
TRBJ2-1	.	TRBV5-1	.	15	TGCGCCAGCAGCTTGGACGGGATCTCTTACAATGAGCAGTTCTTC	CASSLDGISYNEQFF